The T cell receptor (beta chain) under discussion was sequenced for a study of cytomegalovirus exposure and HLA in healthy donors. The study ran its PCR with 60 Vbeta and 13 Jbeta primers. TCRdb keeps only in-frame clones here, not all; method: immunoSEQ multiplex PCR. The data contain around 110,000 clones, 73% of them seen just once; the ten biggest clones take up around 7.8%. The ends were cut back, 4 bases at V and 5 bases at J, with 14 bases in the middle. Germline CDR1 SNHLY, CDR2 FYNNEI. The CDR3 consists of 15 residues. In nominal health when sampled, donors likely had unrecorded immune exposures nonetheless. This clone was detected only once.

This chain links TRBV2 with TRBJ2-2; D is undetermined. The source of this sequence is a man between 25 and 39 years old in good health and CMV-seronegative. The sequencing input was PBMCs. The CDR3 nucleotides are TGTGCCAGCAGTGTCTCGGGTCTAGTAACCGGGGAGCTGTTTTTT. Protein: CASSVSGLVTGELFF.